Following are 21 T cell receptor beta chains from one sample sequenced in a study of blood T cell repertoires in COVID-19 (dated by TCRdb to between 2020 and 2021). The library was obtained by the immunoSEQ multiplex PCR assay. TCRdb provides this immuneACCESS table in a form limited to in-frame rearrangements. Some clones are lacking; in checked studies, under half of them reflect an unresolved V gene, and why the rest are absent is not known. In all, the sample holds around 190,000 clones, and approximately 82% of those were seen once. The ten largest clones represent 13% of the sample. Sequencing input: peripheral blood. These receptor sequences come from a human donor in a cohort sampled during active COVID-19.

This clone was recorded at least ten times. V and J are TRBV6-1 and TRBJ2-1, with 12 bases identical to TRBD2. Trimming cost V 2 bases and J 3 bases; bases outside gene matches: 8. The length of the CDR3 is 18 residues. Germline CDR1 and CDR2: MNHNS and SASEGT. In nucleotides, the CDR3 is TGTGCCAGCAGTGAATCCCGCGGGACTAGCGGGCTCTACAATGAGCAGTTCTTC. Its translation is CASSESRGTSGLYNEQFF.

The V gene is TRBV18, the J gene TRBJ2-2; 16 bases agree with TRBD2. Germline V gene lookup returns CDR1 KGHSH and CDR2 LQKENI. J was trimmed by 7 bases and V by 3 bases; bases with no gene match: 5. The CDR3 is 17 amino acids. CDR3 in amino acids: CASSPGLAGGPGGELFF. CDR3 nucleotides: TGTGCCAGCTCACCGGGACTAGCGGGAGGGCCCGGCGGGGAGCTGTTTTTT.

The V gene is TRBV29-1, the J gene TRBJ2-7; 7 bases match TRBD2. Trimming cost V 4 bases and J 4 bases; bases outside gene matches: 7. The CDR3 runs to 13 residues. The germline V gene encodes CDR1 SQVTM and CDR2 ANQGSEA. The DNA for the CDR3 is TGCAGCGTTGGGGGGGAGGGGTTGTACGAGCAGTACTTC. The encoded protein is CSVGGEGLYEQYF.

The chain recombines TRBV5-5 with TRBJ2-7, with no clear D. Per the germline V gene, CDR1 is SGHKS and CDR2 is YYEKEE (reference sequence). The CDR3 consists of 15 residues. With 0 bases removed from V and 1 base from J, the gap between germline ends came to 11 bases. The CDR3: CASSLESEVSYEQYF. In DNA form, the CDR3 reads TGTGCCAGCAGCTTGGAGTCAGAGGTTTCCTACGAGCAGTACTTC.

This sequence joins TRBV6-5 and TRBJ2-2; 9 positions agree with TRBD1. CDR1 is MNHEY, CDR2 SVGAGI, per germline. Trimming took 4 bases from V and 4 from J; bases not matched to a gene: 7. The CDR3 consists of 16 residues. CDR3 nucleotides: TGTGCCAGCAGTTTCCCAGGGACAGGGATCACCGGGGAGCTGTTTTTT. Translating it yields CASSFPGTGITGELFF.

This sequence joins TRBV9 and TRBJ1-1; no reliable D call. The CDR3 runs 13 residues. The V gene lost 0 bases and the J gene lost 4 bases, with 7 bases spanning the gap. Per the germline V gene, CDR1 is SGDLS and CDR2 is YYNGEE. CDR3 in amino acids: CASSVVVGTEAFF. CDR3 nucleotide sequence: TGTGCCAGCAGCGTAGTGGTCGGCACTGAAGCTTTCTTT.

This clone was counted at least ten times. The gene calls are TRBV3-1 (or the pseudogene TRBV3-2) and TRBJ2-2, with TRBD2 matching 10 bases. The CDR3 covers 16 residues. The germline V gene has CDR1 LGHDT and CDR2 YNNKEL (reference sequence). V lost 4 bases to trimming and J lost 4 bases; unmatched junction nucleotides: 6. CDR3 in amino acids: CASSPGTSAFTGELFF. CDR3 sequence (DNA): TGTGCCAGCAGCCCGGGGACTAGCGCCTTCACCGGGGAGCTGTTTTTT.

This rearrangement joins TRBV28 to TRBJ2-7, with D possibly matching TRBD2 (5 bases). The germline V gene encodes CDR1 MDHEN and CDR2 SYDVKM. The CDR3 totals 15 residues. V was trimmed by 0 bases and J by 3 bases, leaving 12 bases between them. The CDR3 DNA reads as TGTGCCAGCAGTTTATGGGGTAACCGGGACTACGAGCAGTACTTC. This sequence encodes CASSLWGNRDYEQYF.

The V call is TRBV7-2, the J call TRBJ2-3; D possibly corresponds to TRBD2 (6 bases). V was cut by 5 bases and J by 1 base, with 19 bases left in between. The CDR3 totals 17 residues. The germline CDR1 and CDR2 sequences are SGHTA and FQGNSA. This CDR3 is CASSGAGPSFGTDTQYF. CDR3 coding DNA: TGTGCCAGCAGCGGCGCGGGACCTTCCTTCGGCACAGATACGCAGTATTTT.

J is TRBJ2-7 and V is TRBV5-1; TRBD1 aligns across 9 bases. CDR3 size: 15 residues. Germline V gene lookup returns CDR1 SGHRS and CDR2 YFSETQ. Trimming removed 3 bases from V and 0 bases from J; junction bases left unmatched: 4. CDR3 sequence: CASSWSGQGSYEQYF. The CDR3, as DNA: TGCGCCAGCAGCTGGTCGGGACAGGGCTCCTACGAGCAGTACTTC.

The rearrangement uses TRBV5-5 and TRBJ2-1; 7 nucleotides align to TRBD2. Trimming cost V 3 bases and J 4 bases; bases outside gene matches: 7. Looked up from germline, CDR1 is SGHKS and CDR2 is YYEKEE (reference sequence). The CDR3 runs 15 residues. CDR3 protein: CASSSNGLEYNEQFF. The CDR3 coding sequence is TGTGCCAGCAGCTCAAATGGACTAGAATACAATGAGCAGTTCTTC.

In its sample, this clone was seen once. The gene calls are TRBV13 and TRBJ2-7; TRBD2 agrees at 13 bases. The V gene's germline CDR1 is PRHDT and CDR2 FYEKMQ (reference sequence). V lost 3 bases and J lost 2; bases outside the gene matches: 7. This CDR3 has 17 amino acids. In nucleotides, the CDR3 is TGTGCCAGCAGCTTCCCAACAACTAGCGGGAGGGCCTACGAGCAGTACTTC. The encoded protein is CASSFPTTSGRAYEQYF.

V usage is TRBV27 and J usage is TRBJ2-3; 12 nucleotides match TRBD2. The V and J ends lost 5 bases and 7 bases, in that order; junction bases with no gene match: 10. Germline V gives CDR1 MNHEY, CDR2 SMNVEV (reference sequence). The CDR3 is 16 amino acids. The chain's CDR3 is CASSPWTSGKSYTQYF. CDR3 DNA: TGTGCCAGCAGTCCATGGACTAGCGGGAAAAGTTATACGCAGTATTTT.

The rearrangement links TRBV29-1 to TRBJ2-5; TRBD1 is a possible D gene (6 bases). The germline gives CDR1 SQVTM, CDR2 ANQGSEA. The CDR3 is made up of 16 amino acids. V was trimmed by 4 bases and J by 4 bases, leaving 22 bases between them. As DNA, the CDR3 is TGCAGCGTTGTCCCAGGAACCCAGGGGAATGTAGAGACCCAGTACTTC. As protein: CSVVPGTQGNVETQYF.

The rearrangement uses TRBV28 and TRBJ1-5; weak D call: TRBD1 (5 bases). Looked up from germline, CDR1 is MDHEN and CDR2 is SYDVKM. V was pared by 6 bases and J by 4 bases, with 13 bases between. The CDR3 consists of 14 residues. The CDR3 region is CASSPPGGNQPQHF. CDR3 coding DNA: TGTGCCAGCAGCCCCCCGGGGGGTAATCAGCCCCAGCATTTT.

J is TRBJ2-1 and V is TRBV7-9, with TRBD2 matching 8 bases. The CDR3 is 14 amino acids. Germline V gene sequence: CDR1 SEHNR, CDR2 FQNEAQ (reference sequence). Losses at the gene ends were 1 base for V and 6 bases for J; bases not matched to a gene: 2. The CDR3 coding sequence is TGTGCCAGCAGCTTAGAGGGACTAGGCAATGAGCAGTTCTTC. Amino acid sequence: CASSLEGLGNEQFF.

This clone was observed once. The gene calls are TRBV7-2 and TRBJ2-2; TRBD1 is a possible D gene (6 bases). Germline lookup yields CDR1 SGHTA and CDR2 FQGNSA. The CDR3 length is 19 residues. V lost 5 bases and J lost 5, with 27 bases in between. The DNA of the CDR3 is TGTGCCAGCAGCCGCCGTCTGCTGGTAGGGCAGGGGTATACCGGGGAGCTGTTTTTT. It yields the protein CASSRRLLVGQGYTGELFF. The variable domain in full, completed from reference TRBV7-2 and TRBJ2-2, reads GAGVSQSPSNKVTEKGKDVELRCDPISGHTALYWYRQSLGQGLEFLIYFQGNSAPDKSGLPSDRFSAERTGGSVSTLTIQRTQQEDSAVYLCASSRRLLVGQGYTGELFFGEGSRLTVL.

CDR3 sequence: CATSTQGGVSEQYF. CDR3 DNA: TGTGCCACCAGCACCCAAGGGGGAGTCTCCGAGCAGTACTTC. The chain joins TRBV15 to TRBJ2-7; D might be TRBD1 (6 bases). Germline CDR1 and CDR2: LNHNV and YYDKDF (reference sequence). V lost 4 bases and J lost 6, with 16 bases in between. CDR3 size: 14 residues.

This chain links TRBV10-1 with TRBJ2-7; 9 nucleotides line up with TRBD1. This CDR3 spans 16 amino acids. The germline V gene encodes CDR1 WNHNN and CDR2 SYGVQD (reference sequence). V was clipped by 3 bases and J by 0 bases; unmatched bases: 6. The CDR3 DNA is TGCGCCAGCAGTGATCGGACAGGGGTAAACTCCTACGAGCAGTACTTC. Protein sequence: CASSDRTGVNSYEQYF.

CDR3 nucleotides: TGTGCCTGGAGTCCACACCCCAATCAGCCCCAGCATTTT. Residues: CAWSPHPNQPQHF. The chain combines TRBV30 with TRBJ1-5; D remains ambiguous. The germline V and J ends were trimmed by 2 bases and 3 bases, with 8 bases remaining between them. The CDR3 extends over 13 amino acids. Per germline, CDR1 GTSNPN and CDR2 SVGIG (reference sequence).

The CDR3 sequence: CASTAKTVTSVGNEQFF. As DNA, the CDR3 is TGTGCCAGCACCGCCAAAACCGTAACTAGTGTAGGGAATGAGCAGTTCTTC. The chain combines TRBV2 with TRBJ2-1; D is perhaps TRBD2 (5 bases). CDR3 length: 17 amino acids. Germline loops: CDR1 SNHLY, CDR2 FYNNEI. Trimming shortened V by 7 bases and J by 7 bases, and 26 bases separated the two germline ends.